Listed below are T cell receptor beta chains from one sample, sequenced in a study of beta chain features in type 1 diabetes. Some clones are missing from TCRdb's copy, which holds only in-frame ones; the method was immunoSEQ multiplex PCR. The sample holds under 300,000 clones, approximately 15% seen once. Sequencing was carried out using naive CD4+ T cells from blood. The receptors derive from a man aged 25 to 40 with type 1 diabetes. Each CDR3 is given with its conserved first and last residue. D genes are given only for firm matches. Only part of the rows carry a size: once, few, many, or a class if the clone is expanded.

clone size	CDR3 length	V gene	J gene	D gene	CDR3 protein	CDR3 DNA
.	14	TRBV29-1	TRBJ1-2	TRBD1	CSVRPGQDYYGYTF	TGCAGCGTTAGACCGGGACAGGACTACTATGGCTACACCTTC
.	14	TRBV9	TRBJ2-1	.	CASSAGSPENEQFF	TGTGCCAGCAGCGCCGGGAGCCCCGAAAATGAGCAGTTCTTC
once	15	TRBV7-8	TRBJ2-7	TRBD2	CASSQGLAGGYEQYF	TGTGCCAGCAGCCAGGGACTAGCGGGAGGGTACGAGCAGTACTTC
few	11	TRBV4-1	TRBJ1-2	.	CASSQFNGYTF	TGCGCCAGCAGCCAGTTCAATGGCTACACCTTC
few	16	TRBV19	TRBJ1-5	TRBD1	CASRTTGGRSNQPQHF	TGTGCCAGTAGGACCACAGGGGGCAGGAGCAATCAGCCCCAGCATTTT
few	14	TRBV2	TRBJ2-1	.	CASSVDRGYNEQFF	TGTGCCAGCAGTGTCGACAGAGGATACAATGAGCAGTTCTTC
.	16	TRBV7-9	TRBJ2-7	TRBD1	CASSPLLGQAPYEQYF	TGTGCCAGCAGCCCCCTGTTGGGACAGGCGCCCTACGAGCAGTACTTC
.	13	TRBV30	TRBJ2-3	TRBD2	CAWTSGSTDTQYF	TGTGCCTGGACTAGCGGTAGCACAGATACGCAGTATTTT
.	13	TRBV25-1	TRBJ1-6	TRBD1	CASSGTGHSPLHF	TGTGCCAGCAGCGGGACAGGCCATTCACCCCTCCACTTT
few	13	TRBV9	TRBJ1-1	TRBD1	CASSKDRGQSAFF	TGTGCCAGCAGCAAGGACAGGGGGCAAAGCGCTTTCTTT
.	13	TRBV11-2	TRBJ1-5	.	CASSLVQGQPQHF	TGTGCCAGCAGCTTAGTCCAGGGTCAGCCCCAGCATTTT
.	17	TRBV11-2	TRBJ2-2	TRBD2	CASSPTRERGNTGELFF	TGTGCCAGCAGCCCAACACGCGAGCGGGGGAACACCGGGGAGCTGTTTTTT
.	16	TRBV5-6	TRBJ2-1	.	CASSFTRDNGYNEQFF	TGTGCCAGCAGCTTCACACGGGACAACGGGTACAATGAGCAGTTCTTC
.	15	TRBV6-6	TRBJ1-5	.	CASSYVASSNQPQHF	TGTGCCAGCAGTTACGTTGCCAGTAGCAATCAGCCCCAGCATTTT
.	14	TRBV9	TRBJ1-2	.	CASSVGGGDYGYTF	TGTGCCAGCAGCGTAGGTGGGGGCGACTATGGCTACACCTTC
once	14	TRBV5-4	TRBJ1-1	.	CASSLVNSNTEAFF	TGTGCCAGCAGCTTGGTCAACTCGAACACTGAAGCTTTCTTT
.	17	TRBV9	TRBJ2-3	TRBD2	CASSVVTSGSGTDTQYF	TGTGCCAGCAGCGTCGTGACTAGCGGGAGCGGTACAGATACGCAGTATTTT
.	19	TRBV21-1	TRBJ2-1	.	CASSLLTRQREGLNNEQFF	TGTGCCAGCAGCCTACTAACCCGACAGCGGGAGGGCCTCAACAATGAGCAGTTCTTC
few	12	TRBV29-1	TRBJ2-4	.	CSVGLAKNIQYF	TGCAGCGTTGGACTAGCCAAAAACATTCAGTACTTC
.	11	TRBV20-1	TRBJ2-3	.	CSAFFVDTQYF	TGCAGTGCTTTCTTCGTAGATACGCAGTATTTT
.	11	TRBV20-1	TRBJ2-5	.	CSALHGETQYF	TGCAGTGCTCTTCACGGGGAGACCCAGTACTTC
.	13	TRBV5-4	TRBJ2-7	.	CASSLVGGNEQYF	TGTGCCAGCAGCTTGGTCGGCGGAAACGAGCAGTACTTC
.	15	TRBV7-9	TRBJ1-1	.	CASSFSGVGNTEAFF	TGTGCCAGCAGCTTTTCAGGGGTTGGGAACACTGAAGCTTTCTTT
.	16	TRBV6-5	TRBJ1-1	.	CASSYSGEVPNTEAFF	TGTGCCAGCAGTTACTCGGGGGAGGTGCCTAACACTGAAGCTTTCTTT
few	15	TRBV6-5	TRBJ2-6	.	CASSYSRSGANVLTF	TGTGCCAGCAGTTATTCTCGCTCTGGGGCCAACGTCCTGACTTTC
.	15	TRBV2	TRBJ2-5	.	CASSVARGPQETQYF	TGTGCCAGCAGTGTCGCGAGAGGCCCCCAAGAGACCCAGTACTTC
.	13	TRBV7-2	TRBJ1-2	.	CASSLADLGGYTF	TGTGCCAGCAGCTTAGCAGACCTGGGCGGCTACACCTTC
few	12	TRBV6-5	TRBJ1-2	.	CASSDGLSGYTF	TGTGCCAGCAGCGACGGACTAAGTGGCTACACCTTC
few	12	TRBV10-1	TRBJ2-3	TRBD2	CASGKAGGTQYF	TGCGCCAGCGGTAAGGCGGGAGGTACGCAGTATTTT
few	13	TRBV4-1	TRBJ2-5	TRBD2	CASSRTGGETQYF	TGCGCCAGCAGCCGGACGGGGGGAGAGACCCAGTACTTC
.	14	TRBV5-1	TRBJ1-1	.	CASSLAGGNTEAFF	TGCGCCAGCAGCTTGGCCGGCGGGAACACTGAAGCTTTCTTT
.	15	TRBV9	TRBJ2-2	TRBD1	CASSAGTANTGELFF	TGTGCCAGCAGCGCAGGGACAGCGAACACCGGGGAGCTGTTTTTT
.	14	TRBV30	TRBJ2-5	.	CAWSVGPVQETQYF	TGTGCCTGGAGTGTGGGCCCCGTCCAAGAGACCCAGTACTTC
few	15	TRBV2	TRBJ2-1	TRBD1	CASRKQGAGYNEQFF	TGTGCCAGCAGAAAACAGGGGGCTGGGTACAATGAGCAGTTCTTC
.	12	TRBV5-6	TRBJ1-1	.	CASSLTGFEAFF	TGTGCCAGCAGCTTAACAGGGTTCGAAGCTTTCTTT
.	17	TRBV6-1	TRBJ1-5	TRBD1	CASSAGDRGKGNQPQHF	TGTGCCAGCAGTGCGGGCGACAGGGGGAAGGGCAATCAGCCCCAGCATTTT
.	14	TRBV10-1	TRBJ2-2	.	CASSTGPRGGELFF	TGCGCCAGCAGTACCGGGCCCCGGGGAGGGGAGCTGTTTTTT
.	16	TRBV11-2	TRBJ2-1	TRBD2	CASSLGLAGVGNEQFF	TGTGCCAGCAGCTTAGGTTTAGCGGGAGTAGGGAATGAGCAGTTCTTC
.	14	TRBV18	TRBJ2-5	.	CASSPPMSQETQYF	TGTGCCAGCTCACCACCGATGTCCCAGGAGACCCAGTACTTC
.	14	TRBV30	TRBJ1-5	.	CAWSVVGTGQPQHF	TGTGCCTGGAGTGTAGTAGGCACGGGGCAGCCCCAGCATTTT